One and the same sample provided the 27 T cell receptor beta chains below, sequenced in a study of shared T cell receptors in the human thymus. Method: immunoSEQ multiplex PCR; TCRdb's copy keeps in-frame clones and lacks some. The sample records about 610,000 clones, approximately 87% being singletons. These data are also associated with another study on human thymus T cells.

Sequences were obtained from thymocytes. These receptors all come from a boy under two years old with a congenital heart defect.

V usage is TRBV29-1 and J usage is TRBJ2-1, with TRBD2 matching over 11 bases. Germline CDR1 is SQVTM and CDR2 is ANQGSEA. V shed 6 bases, J shed 7 bases, and the junction held 23 bases outside the gene matches. There are 19 residues in the CDR3. The CDR3 here is CSVRTGCDSGRAQSNEQFF. CDR3 coding DNA: TGCAGCGTGCGGACAGGCTGCGATAGCGGGAGGGCCCAATCGAATGAGCAGTTCTTC.

The chain joins TRBV19 to TRBJ2-5; 7 bases map to TRBD2. With V trimmed by 5 bases and J by 1 base, 4 bases remained unmatched. Per the germline V gene, CDR1 is LNHDA and CDR2 is SQIVND (reference sequence). This CDR3 spans 14 amino acids. The CDR3 here is CASSSRTSQETQYF. The CDR3 nucleotides read TGTGCCAGTAGTTCAAGGACTAGCCAAGAGACCCAGTACTTC.

Only one count was recorded for this clone. The CDR3 nucleotides are TGTGCCAGCAGCCCCCCGACTGGCATCCGACAGTCCTACGAGCAGTACTTC. Translating it yields CASSPPTGIRQSYEQYF. V and J are TRBV4-2 and TRBJ2-7, with D tentatively TRBD1 (5 bases). CDR3 length equals 17 residues. Trimming took 4 bases from V and 1 from J, leaving 20 bases between them. Germline CDR1 and CDR2: LGHNA and YNFKEQ.

The genes are TRBV19 and TRBJ2-6, with 9 bases that match TRBD1. Germline CDR1 reads LNHDA; CDR2 reads SQIVND (reference sequence). This CDR3 comprises 16 residues. The V gene end was trimmed by 6 bases and the J gene end by 1 base; junction bases not matched to a gene: 4. CDR3 DNA: TGTGCCAGTAGGGGACAGGGTCAATCTGGGGCCAACGTCCTGACTTTC. Translated: CASRGQGQSGANVLTF.

The V and J genes are TRBV29-1 and TRBJ2-1; 9 bases line up with TRBD2. Trimming cost V 2 bases and J 4 bases; bases outside gene matches: 3. CDR1 and CDR2 from the germline V gene are SQVTM and ANQGSEA. The CDR3 covers 14 residues. The CDR3 DNA is TGCAGCGTTGAACTAGCGGGAAGATACAATGAGCAGTTCTTC. Amino acid sequence: CSVELAGRYNEQFF.

The J gene is TRBJ2-7, the V gene TRBV4-3; TRBD2 aligns across 11 bases. Unmatched junction bases numbered 14, after V lost 3 bases and J lost 7 bases. CDR1 and CDR2 (germline): LGHNA, YSLEER. CDR3 length equals 17 residues. The CDR3 reads CASSHESPTSGSNEQYF. The CDR3 nucleotides read TGCGCCAGCAGCCACGAGTCCCCAACTAGCGGGAGCAATGAGCAGTACTTC.

The chain uses TRBV7-3 and TRBJ2-3, with 9 positions matching TRBD1. This CDR3 region has 15 residues. Trimming at V came to 6 bases and at J to 3 bases, leaving 7 bases not matched to a gene. Germline V CDR1 and CDR2: SGHTA, FQGTGA. The CDR3 reads CASSYGTGITDTQYF. CDR3 nucleotides: TGTGCCAGCAGTTACGGGACAGGGATAACAGATACGCAGTATTTT.

This chain links TRBV5-6 with TRBJ2-7, with D perhaps TRBD1 (6 bases). The CDR3 length is 13 residues. V shed 4 bases and J shed 3 bases, with 11 bases lying between them. Germline V gene lookup returns CDR1 SGHDT and CDR2 YYEEEE. As DNA, the CDR3 is TGTGCCAGCAGCGACGGACAGCACTACGAGCAGTACTTC. This gives the protein CASSDGQHYEQYF.

The chain has TRBV7-2 and TRBJ2-7; 10 bases align to TRBD1. In germline, CDR1 is SGHTA, CDR2 FQGNSA. The CDR3 spans 15 residues. V gave up 2 bases and J gave up 5 bases; unmatched junction bases: 6. The CDR3 DNA is TGTGCCAGCAGCTTAATAACGACAGGGGGCCACGAGCAGTACTTC. Translated: CASSLITTGGHEQYF.

The chain carries TRBV18 and TRBJ2-1; 9 bases fit TRBD2. The CDR3 is 16 residues long. CDR1 and CDR2 from the germline V gene are KGHSH and LQKENI. Germline trimming cut 2 bases from V and 6 bases from J; bases unmatched to any gene: 8. CDR3 amino acids: CASSPYLAGGGNEQFF. The CDR3 region has the DNA TGTGCCAGCTCACCATATCTTGCGGGAGGGGGCAATGAGCAGTTCTTC.

J is TRBJ2-7 and V is TRBV15, with D possibly TRBD1 on 5 matching bases. V was shortened by 0 bases and J by 6 bases, with 12 bases between the two germline ends. Per the germline V gene, CDR1 is LNHNV and CDR2 is YYDKDF (reference sequence). The CDR3 covers 14 residues. CDR3 in DNA: TGTGCCACCAGCAGAGACAGGGCCTCAGGCGAGCAGTACTTC. Translating gives CATSRDRASGEQYF.

The chain couples TRBV4-3 to TRBJ2-2; tentatively, D is TRBD2 (5 bases). From germline, CDR1 is LGHNA and CDR2 YSLEER. Between the trimmed V and J ends, which lost 3 bases and 1 base, there was a span of 6 bases. This CDR3 is built from 14 residues. This chain's CDR3 is CASSHRENTGELFF. In DNA, the CDR3 is TGCGCCAGCAGCCATCGGGAGAACACCGGGGAGCTGTTTTTT.

The chain uses TRBV4-3 and TRBJ2-7; D is unresolved. Trimming cost V 3 bases and J 6 bases, with 9 bases left between them. This CDR3 comprises 12 residues. Germline V gives CDR1 LGHNA, CDR2 YSLEER. The CDR3 loop is CASSHESGEQYF. In DNA, the CDR3 is TGCGCCAGCAGCCACGAATCGGGCGAGCAGTACTTC.

V and J are TRBV30 and TRBJ2-3; 7 bases match TRBD2. Germline V gene lookup returns CDR1 GTSNPN and CDR2 SVGIG (reference sequence). The CDR3 has 16 amino acids. V lost 2 bases and J lost 2; bases outside the gene matches: 10. CDR3 in DNA: TGTGCCTGGAGTCGAGCACTAGCGCTACCCACAGATACGCAGTATTTT. Its protein is CAWSRALALPTDTQYF.

The chain uses TRBV27 and TRBJ2-7, with 8 bases fitting TRBD2. This CDR3 comprises 14 residues. V was pared by 3 bases and J by 3 bases, with 4 bases of the junction left unmatched. Germline values: CDR1 MNHEY, CDR2 SMNVEV (reference sequence). CDR3 sequence: CASSLGSGNYEQYF. CDR3 coding DNA: TGTGCCAGCAGTTTGGGTAGCGGGAACTACGAGCAGTACTTC.

The chain employs TRBV15 and TRBJ1-2; D may be TRBD1 (6 bases). Germline V lookup: CDR1 LNHNV, CDR2 YYDKDF (reference sequence). The ends were cut back, 3 bases at V and 4 bases at J, with 15 bases in the middle. The CDR3 sequence is 15 residues long. The CDR3 DNA sequence: TGTGCCACCAGCAGGGCCCCAGGGGATCTCTATGGCTACACCTTC. Amino acid sequence: CATSRAPGDLYGYTF.

V and J are TRBV29-1 and TRBJ2-4; D may be TRBD2 (6 bases). V lost 4 bases and J lost 3, with 22 bases in between. The CDR3 contains 17 residues. Germline CDR1 reads SQVTM; CDR2 reads ANQGSEA. CDR3: CSVADQRGEEHKNIQYF. Written as DNA, the CDR3 is TGCAGCGTTGCGGATCAGCGCGGGGAGGAACACAAAAACATTCAGTACTTC.

J is TRBJ1-1 and V is TRBV25-1; no reliable D call. Trimming took 0 bases from V and 1 from J, leaving 6 bases between them. There are 14 residues in the CDR3. CDR1 MGHDK and CDR2 SYGVNS come from the germline V gene. This CDR3 is CASSEYAENTEAFF. The CDR3, as DNA: TGTGCCAGCAGTGAATATGCAGAGAACACTGAAGCTTTCTTT.

This clone was seen only once. The chain joins TRBV19 to TRBJ2-2; 7 bases agree with TRBD2. Unmatched junction bases numbered 15, after V lost 10 bases and J lost 4 bases. The germline V gene encodes CDR1 LNHDA and CDR2 SQIVND (reference sequence). The CDR3 is 16 residues long. The CDR3 sequence: CATSGEGGPGTGELFF. The CDR3 DNA follows: TGTGCCACCTCGGGGGAGGGAGGGCCGGGCACCGGGGAGCTGTTTTTT.

J is TRBJ2-7 and V is TRBV7-2, with TRBD2 matching over 10 bases. The CDR3 is 15 amino acids. Germline-derived CDR1 and CDR2 are SGHTA and FQGNSA. Trimming removed 4 bases from V and 2 bases from J; junction bases left unmatched: 5. DNA of the CDR3: TGTGCCAGCAGCTCCCCCACTAGCGGGACCTACGAGCAGTACTTC. It specifies CASSSPTSGTYEQYF.

This clone was counted a few times. J is TRBJ1-5 and V is TRBV12-5; D is undetermined. V shed 7 bases and J shed 1 base, with 17 bases lying between them. The CDR3 spans 16 residues. Per germline, CDR1 LGHNT and CDR2 FRNRAP. The DNA for the CDR3 is TGTGCTAGTGCTCTCGAGGGCCTTGGGAGCAATCAGCCCCAGCATTTT. Translation: CASALEGLGSNQPQHF. Based on the CDR3 plus reference TRBV12-5 and TRBJ1-5, the full variable domain is DARVTQTPRHKVTEMGQEVTMRCQPILGHNTVFWYRQTMMQGLELLAYFRNRAPLDDSGMPKDRFSAEMPDATLATLKIQPSEPRDSAVYFCASALEGLGSNQPQHFGDGTRLSIL.

V is TRBV10-1 and J is TRBJ2-7; D is perhaps TRBD1 (6 bases). The CDR3 spans 16 residues. The germline V and J ends were trimmed by 0 bases and 1 base, with 13 bases remaining between them. CDR1 and CDR2 from the germline V gene are WNHNN and SYGVQD (reference sequence). The DNA of the CDR3 is TGCGCCAGCAGTGAGTCGACCCGGGACAATTCCTACGAGCAGTACTTC. It codes for CASSESTRDNSYEQYF.

Only one count was recorded for this clone. This chain links TRBV28 with TRBJ2-1; tentatively, D is TRBD2 (6 bases). CDR3 size: 16 residues. V lost 6 bases and J lost 0, with 15 bases in between. Germline loops: CDR1 MDHEN, CDR2 SYDVKM. CDR3 nucleotides: TGTGCCAGCAGCCGTAAACTAGCTACCTCCTACAATGAGCAGTTCTTC. Translated: CASSRKLATSYNEQFF. Supplemented by reference TRBV28 and TRBJ2-1, the full variable domain reads DVKVTQSSRYLVKRTGEKVFLECVQDMDHENMFWYRQDPGLGLRLIYFSYDVKMKEKGDIPEGYSVSREKKERFSLILESASTNQTSMYLCASSRKLATSYNEQFFGPGTRLTVL.

DNA for the CDR3: TGTGCCTGGAGTAGGTCCGCGGGCCCTAGCTCCCCGGGGGAGCAGTTCTTC. It encodes CAWSRSAGPSSPGEQFF. V gene TRBV30 combines with J gene TRBJ2-1, with a possible D match to TRBD2 (5 bases). The CDR3 is 17 residues long. Trimming left V 2 bases short and J 10 bases short, with 27 bases between. Germline V gives CDR1 GTSNPN, CDR2 SVGIG (reference sequence).

The V gene is TRBV28, the J gene TRBJ2-5; possibly TRBD1 for D (5 bases). This CDR3 comprises 13 residues. V lost 6 bases to trimming and J lost 1 base, with 9 bases between them. The V gene's germline CDR1 is MDHEN and CDR2 SYDVKM. In nucleotides, the CDR3 is TGTGCCAGCAGAGCCGACAGCCAAGAGACCCAGTACTTC. It translates to CASRADSQETQYF. The whole variable domain, remainder taken from reference TRBV28 and TRBJ2-5, is DVKVTQSSRYLVKRTGEKVFLECVQDMDHENMFWYRQDPGLGLRLIYFSYDVKMKEKGDIPEGYSVSREKKERFSLILESASTNQTSMYLCASRADSQETQYFGPGTRLLVL.

The chain employs TRBV4-3 and TRBJ2-5, with TRBD1 as a possible D gene (6 bases). The CDR3 sequence is 17 residues long. V dropped 2 bases and J dropped 5 bases, with 21 bases sitting between them. CDR1 is LGHNA and CDR2 is YSLEER in the germline V gene. The chain's CDR3 is CASSQKIRGGPQETQYF. The CDR3 region has the DNA TGCGCCAGCAGCCAAAAAATTCGAGGGGGACCCCAGGAGACCCAGTACTTC.

The CDR3 DNA reads TGCGCCAGCAGCGCCATCGGACTAGCGGGAGGGCCTCACGGGGAGCTGTTTTTT. Translated: CASSAIGLAGGPHGELFF. The chain carries TRBV5-1 and TRBJ2-2, with 15 bases fitting TRBD2. The CDR3 runs 18 residues. Germline CDR1 reads SGHRS; CDR2 reads YFSETQ. V lost 4 bases and J lost 7; bases outside the gene matches: 11.